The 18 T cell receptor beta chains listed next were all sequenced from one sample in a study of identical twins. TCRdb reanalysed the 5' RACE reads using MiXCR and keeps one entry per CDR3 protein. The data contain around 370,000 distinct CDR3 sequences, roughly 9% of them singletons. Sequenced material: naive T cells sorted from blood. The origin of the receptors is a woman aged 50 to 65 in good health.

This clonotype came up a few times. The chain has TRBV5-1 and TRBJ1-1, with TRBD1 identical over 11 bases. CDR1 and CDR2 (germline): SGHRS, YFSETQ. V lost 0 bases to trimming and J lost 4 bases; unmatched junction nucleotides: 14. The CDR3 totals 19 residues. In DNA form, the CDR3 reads TGCGCCAGCAGCTTGGAGGGTTTTGGGACAGGGGGATATAGCACTGAAGCTTTCTTT. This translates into CASSLEGFGTGGYSTEAFF.

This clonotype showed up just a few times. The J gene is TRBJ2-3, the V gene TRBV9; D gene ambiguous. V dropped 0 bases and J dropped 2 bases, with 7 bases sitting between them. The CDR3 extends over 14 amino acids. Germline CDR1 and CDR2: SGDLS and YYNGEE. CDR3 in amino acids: CASSVASVTDTQYF. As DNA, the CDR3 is TGTGCCAGCAGCGTAGCTTCGGTCACAGATACGCAGTATTTT.

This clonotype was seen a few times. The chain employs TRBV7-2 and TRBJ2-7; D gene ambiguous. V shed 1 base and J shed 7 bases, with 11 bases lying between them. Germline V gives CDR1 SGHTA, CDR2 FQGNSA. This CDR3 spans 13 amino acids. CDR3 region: CASSLDGLREQYF. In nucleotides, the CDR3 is TGTGCCAGCAGCTTAGATGGCCTACGGGAGCAGTACTTC.

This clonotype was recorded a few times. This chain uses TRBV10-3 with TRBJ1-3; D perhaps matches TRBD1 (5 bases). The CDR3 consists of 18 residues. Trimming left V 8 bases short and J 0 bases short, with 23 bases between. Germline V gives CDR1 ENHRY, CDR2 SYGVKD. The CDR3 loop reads CAISRRNMRGDSGNTIYF. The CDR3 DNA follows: TGTGCCATCTCCCGGCGAAATATGAGGGGCGACTCTGGAAACACCATATATTTT.

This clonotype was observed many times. The CDR3 loop reads CASSSLGLAGPGNEQFF. In nucleotides, the CDR3 is TGTGCCAGCAGTTCTCTCGGACTAGCGGGCCCGGGGAATGAGCAGTTCTTC. The chain links TRBV27 to TRBJ2-1, with 11 bases fitting TRBD2. Trimming removed 4 bases from V and 7 bases from J; junction bases left unmatched: 12. In germline, CDR1 is MNHEY, CDR2 SMNVEV (reference sequence). This CDR3 has 17 amino acids.

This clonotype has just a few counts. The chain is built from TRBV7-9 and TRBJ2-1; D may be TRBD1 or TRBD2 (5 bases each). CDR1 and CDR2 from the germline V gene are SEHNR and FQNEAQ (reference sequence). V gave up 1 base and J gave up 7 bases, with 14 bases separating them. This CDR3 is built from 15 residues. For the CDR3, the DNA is TGTGCCAGCAGCTTAGAGGCAGGGAAGCGGAATGAGCAGTTCTTC. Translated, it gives CASSLEAGKRNEQFF. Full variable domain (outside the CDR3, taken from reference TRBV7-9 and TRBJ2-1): DTGVSQNPRHKITKRGQNVTFRCDPISEHNRLYWYRQTLGQGPEFLTYFQNEAQLEKSRLLSDRFSAERPKGSFSTLEIQRTEQGDSAMYLCASSLEAGKRNEQFFGPGTRLTVL.

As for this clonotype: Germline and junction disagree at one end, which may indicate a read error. Written as DNA, the CDR3 is TGTGCCAGCAGTTTGAGTAGTTCCGGGGACCTGTTTTTT. It yields the protein CASSLSSSGDLFF. The chain recombines TRBV12-3 or TRBV12-4 with TRBJ2-2, with D perhaps assigned TRBD1 or TRBD2 (5 bases each). This CDR3 comprises 13 residues.

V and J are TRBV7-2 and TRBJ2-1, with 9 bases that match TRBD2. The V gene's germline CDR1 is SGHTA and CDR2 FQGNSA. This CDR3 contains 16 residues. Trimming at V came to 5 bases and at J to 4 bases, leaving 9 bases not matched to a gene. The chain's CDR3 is CASSARSGRGYNEQFF. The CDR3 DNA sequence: TGTGCCAGCAGCGCCCGTAGCGGGAGAGGGTACAATGAGCAGTTCTTC.

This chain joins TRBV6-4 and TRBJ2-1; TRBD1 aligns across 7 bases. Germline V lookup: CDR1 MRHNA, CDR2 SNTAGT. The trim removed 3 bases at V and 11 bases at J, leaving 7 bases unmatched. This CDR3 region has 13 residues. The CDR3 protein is CASSEETGFKQFF. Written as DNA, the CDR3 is TGTGCCAGCAGTGAAGAGACAGGGTTTAAGCAGTTCTTC.

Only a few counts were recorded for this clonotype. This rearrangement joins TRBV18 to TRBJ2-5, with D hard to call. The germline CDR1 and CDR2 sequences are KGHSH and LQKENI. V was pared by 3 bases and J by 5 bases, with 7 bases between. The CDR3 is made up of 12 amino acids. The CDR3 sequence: CASSPKRETQYF. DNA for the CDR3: TGTGCCAGCTCACCGAAGAGGGAGACCCAGTACTTC.

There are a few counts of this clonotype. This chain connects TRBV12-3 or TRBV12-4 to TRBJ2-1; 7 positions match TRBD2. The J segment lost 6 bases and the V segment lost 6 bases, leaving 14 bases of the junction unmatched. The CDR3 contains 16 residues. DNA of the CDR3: TGTGCCAGCAGCCCACCCACCGGACTAGGCCGCAATGAGCAGTTCTTC. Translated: CASSPPTGLGRNEQFF.

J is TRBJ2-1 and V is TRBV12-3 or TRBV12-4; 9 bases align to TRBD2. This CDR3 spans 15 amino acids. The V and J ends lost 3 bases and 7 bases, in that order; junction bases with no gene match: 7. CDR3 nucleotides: TGTGCCAGCAGTTTGGGCGGGAGGGCCGAGAATGAGCAGTTCTTC. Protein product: CASSLGGRAENEQFF.

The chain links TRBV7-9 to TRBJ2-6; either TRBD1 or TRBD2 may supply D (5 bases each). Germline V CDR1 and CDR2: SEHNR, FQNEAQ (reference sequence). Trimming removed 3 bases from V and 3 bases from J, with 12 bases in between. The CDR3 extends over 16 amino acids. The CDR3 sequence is CASSLRGTIGANVLTF. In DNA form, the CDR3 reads TGTGCCAGCAGCTTGAGAGGGACGATTGGGGCCAACGTCCTGACTTTC.

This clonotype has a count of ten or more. CDR3 sequence (DNA): TGTGCCAGCACCCCGTCAGGCTTGAACACTGAAGCTTTCTTT. Its translation is CASTPSGLNTEAFF. The chain links TRBV12-3 or TRBV12-4 to TRBJ1-1; D not certain. V lost 7 bases and J 0 bases, leaving 12 bases between the germline ends. The CDR3 totals 14 residues.

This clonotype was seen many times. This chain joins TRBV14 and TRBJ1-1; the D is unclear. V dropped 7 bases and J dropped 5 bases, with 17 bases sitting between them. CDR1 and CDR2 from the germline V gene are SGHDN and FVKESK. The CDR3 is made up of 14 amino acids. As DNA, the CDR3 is TGTGCCAGCATGAGAGAACCTGCCCTGACTGAAGCTTTCTTT. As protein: CASMREPALTEAFF.

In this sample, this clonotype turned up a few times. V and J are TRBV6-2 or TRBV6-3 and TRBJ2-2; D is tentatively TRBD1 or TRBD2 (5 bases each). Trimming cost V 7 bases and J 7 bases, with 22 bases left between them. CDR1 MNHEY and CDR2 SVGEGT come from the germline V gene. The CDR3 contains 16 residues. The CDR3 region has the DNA TGTGCCAGCACCATACTTATCAGGGAGTCAGGCGGGGAGCTGTTTTTT. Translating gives CASTILIRESGGELFF.

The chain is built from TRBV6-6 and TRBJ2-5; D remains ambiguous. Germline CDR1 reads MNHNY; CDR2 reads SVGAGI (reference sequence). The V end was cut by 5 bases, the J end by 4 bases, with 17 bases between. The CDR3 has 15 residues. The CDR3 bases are TGTGCCAGCAGTACCATCGGGTTACGAGGAGAGACCCAGTACTTC. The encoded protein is CASSTIGLRGETQYF.

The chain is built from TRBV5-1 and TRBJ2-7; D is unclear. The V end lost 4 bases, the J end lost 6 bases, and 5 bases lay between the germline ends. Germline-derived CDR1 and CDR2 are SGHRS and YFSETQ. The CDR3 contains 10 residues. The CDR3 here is CASSNPEQYV. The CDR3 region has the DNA TGCGCCAGCAGCAACCCCGAGCAGTACGTC.